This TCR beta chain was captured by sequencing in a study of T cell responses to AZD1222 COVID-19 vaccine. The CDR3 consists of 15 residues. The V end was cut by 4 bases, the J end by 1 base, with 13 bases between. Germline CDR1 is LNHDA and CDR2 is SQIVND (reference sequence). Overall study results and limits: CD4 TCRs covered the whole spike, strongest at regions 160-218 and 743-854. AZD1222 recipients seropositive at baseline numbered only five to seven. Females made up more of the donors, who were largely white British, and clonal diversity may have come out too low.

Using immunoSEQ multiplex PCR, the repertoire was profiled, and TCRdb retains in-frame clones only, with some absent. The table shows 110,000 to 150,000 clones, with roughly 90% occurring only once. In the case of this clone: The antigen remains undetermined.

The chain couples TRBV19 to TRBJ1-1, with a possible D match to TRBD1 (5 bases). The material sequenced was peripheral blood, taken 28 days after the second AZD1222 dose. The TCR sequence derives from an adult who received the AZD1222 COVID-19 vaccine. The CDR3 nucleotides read TGTGCCAGTAGTACGGCGGGACTTTCGAACACTGAAGCTTTCTTT. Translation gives CASSTAGLSNTEAFF.